A single sample gave rise to the 19 T cell receptor beta chains below, sequenced in a study of beta chain features in type 1 diabetes. Study observations and caveats: In all four CD4+ subsets, TCRB CDR3 length was significantly, moderately reduced in type 1 diabetes.

Of the isolated RNA, all was reverse transcribed, and so the sequenced material was expressed TCRB transcripts. Measured with immunoSEQ multiplex PCR; TCRdb has only the in-frame clones, and not every one. The sample has 300,000 to 350,000 clones; 9.3% are singletons. Antigens of these TCRs are unknown. Sequencing input: central memory CD4+ T cells from blood. Receptors originate from a young man with type 1 diabetes.

This clone was counted between two and nine times. The chain uses TRBV6-5 and TRBJ2-4; no clear D gene. The germline gives CDR1 MNHEY, CDR2 SVGAGI. The CDR3 has 15 amino acids. V lost 7 bases, J lost 4 bases, and 17 bases lay in between. The CDR3 is CASNPSGPSKNIQYF. The CDR3 nucleotides are TGTGCCAGCAACCCGAGTGGGCCCAGTAAAAACATTCAGTACTTC.

This clone was observed a few times. The genes are TRBV7-9 and TRBJ2-5; unclear D gene. V was trimmed by 4 bases and J by 4 bases, leaving 10 bases between them. Per germline, CDR1 SEHNR and CDR2 FQNEAQ (reference sequence). The CDR3 is made up of 13 amino acids. CDR3 coding DNA: TGTGCCAGCAGCTACCCCGGGCGAGAGACCCAGTACTTC. It codes for CASSYPGRETQYF.

This clone was detected a few times. V and J are TRBV25-1 and TRBJ2-2; D could derive from TRBD1 or TRBD2 (5 bases each). The V gene lost 4 bases and the J gene lost 3 bases, with 15 bases spanning the gap. This CDR3 contains 16 residues. CDR1 and CDR2 (germline): MGHDK, SYGVNS. Written as DNA, the CDR3 is TGTGCCAGCAGTGGAACCCCCCAGGGACACACCGGGGAGCTGTTTTTT. It encodes CASSGTPQGHTGELFF.

The chain employs TRBV7-2 and TRBJ1-6; no clear D gene. The CDR3 sequence is 18 residues long. V was trimmed by 0 bases and J by 0 bases, leaving 12 bases between them. Germline V gives CDR1 SGHTA, CDR2 FQGNSA. CDR3 region: CASSLAPSASSYNSPLHF. CDR3 sequence (DNA): TGTGCCAGCAGCTTAGCCCCCTCAGCGAGCTCCTATAATTCACCCCTCCACTTT. The whole variable domain, remainder taken from reference TRBV7-2 and TRBJ1-6, is GAGVSQSPSNKVTEKGKDVELRCDPISGHTALYWYRQSLGQGLEFLIYFQGNSAPDKSGLPSDRFSAERTGGSVSTLTIQRTQQEDSAVYLCASSLAPSASSYNSPLHFGNGTRLTVT.

The genes are TRBV19 and TRBJ1-2, with 12 bases fitting TRBD1. Per germline, CDR1 LNHDA and CDR2 SQIVND (reference sequence). The CDR3 loop spans 15 amino acids. V dropped 6 bases and J dropped 2; count of bases not matched to a gene: 4. CDR3 sequence: CASRGQGASNYGYTF. CDR3 nucleotides: TGTGCCAGTAGGGGACAGGGGGCATCGAACTATGGCTACACCTTC.

J is TRBJ1-5 and V is TRBV30; D is perhaps TRBD1 (6 bases). The length of the CDR3 is 15 residues. The V gene's germline CDR1 is GTSNPN and CDR2 SVGIG (reference sequence). Trimming cost V 0 bases and J 5 bases, with 14 bases left between them. CDR3: CAWSVGPGAHQPQHF. CDR3 DNA: TGTGCCTGGAGTGTAGGCCCAGGGGCGCATCAGCCCCAGCATTTT.

The chain recombines TRBV4-3 with TRBJ1-2, with 8 bases lining up with TRBD1. V lost 1 base to trimming and J lost 4 bases; unmatched junction nucleotides: 8. There are 16 residues in the CDR3. CDR1 and CDR2 (germline): LGHNA, YSLEER. Here the CDR3 DNA reads TGCGCCAGCAGCCAAGCCTCCGGACAGGGCTTCTATGGCTACACCTTC. Protein sequence: CASSQASGQGFYGYTF.

The table lists this clone with a few counts. V gene TRBV6-6 combines with J gene TRBJ2-7, with a weak D call TRBD2 (5 bases). Trimming cost V 6 bases and J 6 bases, with 12 bases left between them. Germline V lookup: CDR1 MNHNY, CDR2 SVGAGI (reference sequence). This CDR3 is 12 amino acids long. CDR3 nucleotides: TGTGCCAGCAGGTCAACTCGGGGCGAGCAGTACTTC. Amino acids: CASRSTRGEQYF.

This clone was detected only a few times. In DNA, the CDR3 is TGTGCCATCAGTGGTAGACAAAGCACAGATACGCAGTATTTT. Amino acids: CAISGRQSTDTQYF. The V and J genes are TRBV10-3 and TRBJ2-3; D is undetermined. CDR3 length: 14 amino acids. The germline gives CDR1 ENHRY, CDR2 SYGVKD. V lost 4 bases, J lost 0 bases, and 8 bases lay in between.

This clone was seen a handful of times. DNA of the CDR3: TGTGCCAGCAGCTTAGGTTACCAGGAGGGCGGGGAGCTGTTTTTT. Its protein product is CASSLGYQEGGELFF. V gene TRBV7-2 combines with J gene TRBJ2-2; possible D gene TRBD2, 6 bases. The CDR3 has 15 residues. Between the trimmed V and J ends, which lost 1 base and 7 bases, there was a span of 13 bases. CDR1 is SGHTA and CDR2 is FQGNSA in the germline V gene. Based on the CDR3 plus reference TRBV7-2 and TRBJ2-2, the full variable domain is GAGVSQSPSNKVTEKGKDVELRCDPISGHTALYWYRQSLGQGLEFLIYFQGNSAPDKSGLPSDRFSAERTGGSVSTLTIQRTQQEDSAVYLCASSLGYQEGGELFFGEGSRLTVL.

A few counts support this clone. The chain recombines TRBV6-6 with TRBJ1-1, with D unresolved. Per the germline V gene, CDR1 is MNHNY and CDR2 is SVGAGI (reference sequence). Trimming pared 8 bases from V and 2 bases from J, leaving 15 bases between. The CDR3 consists of 14 residues. CDR3 region: CASGGAEYNTEAFF. CDR3 sequence (DNA): TGTGCCAGCGGTGGTGCCGAGTACAACACTGAAGCTTTCTTT.

This chain joins TRBV27 and TRBJ2-4; D is possibly TRBD1 or TRBD2 (5 bases each). Germline CDR1 is MNHEY and CDR2 is SMNVEV (reference sequence). With 8 bases removed from V and 9 bases from J, the gap between germline ends came to 11 bases. CDR3 length equals 11 residues. The CDR3 spells CASGAGSIQYF. The CDR3 nucleotides read TGTGCCAGCGGGGCAGGGAGCATTCAGTACTTC.

This chain links TRBV28 with TRBJ1-4; D gene unclear. The V gene lost 6 bases and the J gene lost 6 bases, with 5 bases spanning the gap. CDR1 and CDR2 from the germline V gene are MDHEN and SYDVKM. There are 11 residues in the CDR3. The DNA for the CDR3 is TGTGCCAGCAGGCGCGATGAAAAACTGTTTTTT. Residues: CASRRDEKLFF.

This chain uses TRBV28 with TRBJ1-2; 9 bases are shared with TRBD1. Germline trimming cut 4 bases from V and 4 bases from J; bases unmatched to any gene: 4. Per the germline V gene, CDR1 is MDHEN and CDR2 is SYDVKM. CDR3 length equals 14 residues. The CDR3 bases are TGTGCCAGCAGTTCGACAGGGGGGAGCTATGGCTACACCTTC. Translation gives CASSSTGGSYGYTF.

This clone was observed a few times. This chain uses TRBV29-1 with TRBJ2-7, with D hard to call. The CDR3 totals 14 residues. Trimming removed 3 bases at V and 1 base at J, with 13 bases between. Per germline, CDR1 SQVTM and CDR2 ANQGSEA. The DNA for the CDR3 is TGCAGCGTTGACCTAACGACCGGGTCCTACGAGCAGTACTTC. Its translation is CSVDLTTGSYEQYF.

Of note for this clone: Other DNA sequences in this sample translate to the same CDR3. The chain uses TRBV5-1 and TRBJ1-2, with 8 positions matching TRBD1. The germline gives CDR1 SGHRS, CDR2 YFSETQ. The CDR3 covers 14 residues. J was trimmed by 2 bases and V by 4 bases; bases with no gene match: 4. CDR3 DNA sequence: TGCGCCAGCAGCCTTAGGACAGGGAACTATGGCTACACCTTC. This gives the protein CASSLRTGNYGYTF. Full variable domain (outside the CDR3, taken from reference TRBV5-1 and TRBJ1-2): KAGVTQTPRYLIKTRGQQVTLSCSPISGHRSVSWYQQTPGQGLQFLFEYFSETQRNKGNFPGRFSGRQFSNSRSEMNVSTLELGDSALYLCASSLRTGNYGYTFGSGTRLTVV.

The genes are TRBV6-5 and TRBJ2-4, with 11 bases that match TRBD1. The CDR3 has 15 residues. Germline loops: CDR1 MNHEY, CDR2 SVGAGI. The J segment lost 4 bases and the V segment lost 6 bases, leaving 5 bases of the junction unmatched. The CDR3 protein is CASSRTGGGKNIQYF. CDR3 coding DNA: TGTGCCAGCAGCCGGACAGGGGGCGGTAAAAACATTCAGTACTTC.

The chain carries TRBV2 and TRBJ1-6; 7 bases align to TRBD1. The length of the CDR3 is 16 residues. The V segment lost 1 base and the J segment 7 bases; nucleotides outside the gene matches: 7. Germline V gives CDR1 SNHLY, CDR2 FYNNEI. Here the CDR3 DNA reads TGTGCCAGCAGTGAAGAAGCGACAGGGTACAATTCACCCCTCCACTTT. It codes for CASSEEATGYNSPLHF.

The V and J genes are TRBV7-2 and TRBJ1-2; TRBD1 matches at 8 bases. CDR1 SGHTA and CDR2 FQGNSA come from the germline V gene. There are 13 residues in the CDR3. The V and J ends lost 5 bases and 8 bases, in that order; junction bases with no gene match: 7. The CDR3 loop reads CASSPGQGRGYTF. The DNA for the CDR3 is TGTGCCAGCAGCCCTGGACAGGGTAGAGGCTACACCTTC.